Listed here are 3 T cell receptor beta chains from one sample, sequenced in a study of blood T cell repertoires in COVID-19. Some clones are missing from TCRdb's copy, which holds only in-frame ones; the method was immunoSEQ multiplex PCR. Altogether fewer than 130,000 clones are present, 60% to 80% being singletons, with the ten largest covering 16%. Material for sequencing was peripheral blood. Receptors were obtained from an elderly woman with active or convalescent COVID-19.

This clone has more than one count but fewer than ten. The V and J genes are TRBV18 and TRBJ2-1; D unresolved. This CDR3 has 13 residues. The V and J ends lost 1 base and 4 bases respectively, with 5 bases between them. CDR1 KGHSH and CDR2 LQKENI come from the germline V gene. CDR3 sequence (DNA): TGTGCCAGCTCACCACTAGCATACAATGAGCAGTTCTTC. Translation gives CASSPLAYNEQFF.

The rearrangement uses TRBV4-3 and TRBJ2-1, with 14 positions matching TRBD2. V lost 4 bases, J lost 5 bases, and 10 bases stayed unmatched. The CDR3 contains 18 residues. Germline V gene data show CDR1 as LGHNA and CDR2 as YSLEER. CDR3 amino acids: CASSPGTSGRQSDNEQFF. The CDR3 nucleotides are TGCGCCAGCAGCCCGGGGACTAGCGGGAGACAATCGGACAATGAGCAGTTCTTC.

The CDR3: CASSQAGTSGRPDTQYF. Here the CDR3 DNA reads TGTGCCAGCAGCCAAGCCGGGACTAGCGGGAGGCCAGATACGCAGTATTTT. The chain uses TRBV4-2 and TRBJ2-3; TRBD2 aligns across 15 bases. The CDR3 contains 17 residues. The V gene's germline CDR1 is LGHNA and CDR2 YNFKEQ. V lost 1 base to trimming and J lost 4 bases; unmatched junction nucleotides: 3.